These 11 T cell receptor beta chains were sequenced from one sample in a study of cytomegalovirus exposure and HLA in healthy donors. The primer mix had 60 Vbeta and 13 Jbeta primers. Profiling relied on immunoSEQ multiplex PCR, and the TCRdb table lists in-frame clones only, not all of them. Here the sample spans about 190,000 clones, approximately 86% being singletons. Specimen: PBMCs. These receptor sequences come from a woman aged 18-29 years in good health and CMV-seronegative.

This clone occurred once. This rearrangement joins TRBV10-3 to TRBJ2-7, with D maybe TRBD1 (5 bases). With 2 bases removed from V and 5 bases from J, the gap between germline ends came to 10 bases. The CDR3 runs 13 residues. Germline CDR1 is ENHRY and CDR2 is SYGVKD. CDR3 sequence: CAISELQGHEQYF. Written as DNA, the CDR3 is TGTGCCATCAGTGAGCTTCAGGGCCACGAGCAGTACTTC.

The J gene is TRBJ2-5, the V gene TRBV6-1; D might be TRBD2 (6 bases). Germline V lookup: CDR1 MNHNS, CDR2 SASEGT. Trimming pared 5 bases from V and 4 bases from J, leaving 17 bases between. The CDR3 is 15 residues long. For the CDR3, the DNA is TGTGCCAGCAGTAGGGAAGCGGGTAGGGGAGAGACCCAGTACTTC. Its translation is CASSREAGRGETQYF.

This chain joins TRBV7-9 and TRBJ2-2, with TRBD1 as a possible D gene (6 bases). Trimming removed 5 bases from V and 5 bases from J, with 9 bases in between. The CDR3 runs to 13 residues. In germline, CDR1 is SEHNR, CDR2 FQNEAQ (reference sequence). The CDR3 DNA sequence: TGTGCCAGCAGCCCAGACAGGACCGGGGAGCTGTTTTTT. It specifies CASSPDRTGELFF. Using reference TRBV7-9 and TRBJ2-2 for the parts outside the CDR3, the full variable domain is DTGVSQNPRHKITKRGQNVTFRCDPISEHNRLYWYRQTLGQGPEFLTYFQNEAQLEKSRLLSDRFSAERPKGSFSTLEIQRTEQGDSAMYLCASSPDRTGELFFGEGSRLTVL.

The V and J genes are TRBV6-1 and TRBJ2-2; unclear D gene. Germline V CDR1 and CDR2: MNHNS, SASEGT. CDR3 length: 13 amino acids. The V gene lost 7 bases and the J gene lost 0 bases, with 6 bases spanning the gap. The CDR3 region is CASISPNTGELFF. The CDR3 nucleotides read TGTGCCAGCATCTCCCCGAACACCGGGGAGCTGTTTTTT.

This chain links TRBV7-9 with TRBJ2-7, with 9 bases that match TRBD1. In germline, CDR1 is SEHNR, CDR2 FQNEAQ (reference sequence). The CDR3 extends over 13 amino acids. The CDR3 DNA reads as TGTGCTTCCGGGACAGGGATGCCCTACGAGCAGTACTTC. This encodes CASGTGMPYEQYF.

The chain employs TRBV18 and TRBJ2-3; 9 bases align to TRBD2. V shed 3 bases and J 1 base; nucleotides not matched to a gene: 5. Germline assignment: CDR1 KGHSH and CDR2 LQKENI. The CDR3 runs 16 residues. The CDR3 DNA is TGTGCCAGCTCACCCTCAGCGGGAGGAGGCACAGATACGCAGTATTTT. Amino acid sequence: CASSPSAGGGTDTQYF.

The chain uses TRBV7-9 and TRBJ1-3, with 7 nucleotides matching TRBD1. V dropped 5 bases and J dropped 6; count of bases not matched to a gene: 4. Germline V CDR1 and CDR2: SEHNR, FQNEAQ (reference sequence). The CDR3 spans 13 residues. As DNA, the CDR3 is TGTGCCAGCAGCAGACAGGGAGCAAACACCATATATTTT. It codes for CASSRQGANTIYF.

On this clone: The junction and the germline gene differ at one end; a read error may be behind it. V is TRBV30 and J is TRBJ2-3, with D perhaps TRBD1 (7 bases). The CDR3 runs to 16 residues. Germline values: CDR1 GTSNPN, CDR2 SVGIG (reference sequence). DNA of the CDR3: TGTGCCTGGAGTTCTTATAAGCAGGGGGGCACAGGTACGCAGTATTTT. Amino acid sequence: CAWSSYKQGGTGTQYF.

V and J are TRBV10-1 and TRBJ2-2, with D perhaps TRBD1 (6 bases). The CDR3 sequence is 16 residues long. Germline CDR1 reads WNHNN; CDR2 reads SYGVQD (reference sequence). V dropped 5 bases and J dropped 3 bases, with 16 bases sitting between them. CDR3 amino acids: CASSPIAGADTGELFF. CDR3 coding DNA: TGCGCCAGCAGTCCTATAGCAGGGGCGGACACCGGGGAGCTGTTTTTT.

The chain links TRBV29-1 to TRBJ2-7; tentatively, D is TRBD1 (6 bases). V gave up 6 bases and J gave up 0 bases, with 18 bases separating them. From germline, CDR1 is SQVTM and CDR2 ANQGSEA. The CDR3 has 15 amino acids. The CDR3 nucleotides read TGCAGCGTCCTAGGGGGTCGAGGACTCTCCTACGAGCAGTACTTC. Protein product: CSVLGGRGLSYEQYF.

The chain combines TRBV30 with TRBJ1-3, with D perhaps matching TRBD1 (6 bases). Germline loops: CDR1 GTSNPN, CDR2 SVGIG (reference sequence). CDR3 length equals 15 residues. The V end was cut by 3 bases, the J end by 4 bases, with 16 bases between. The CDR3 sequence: CAWRWGQEVGNTIYF. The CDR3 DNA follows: TGTGCCTGGAGGTGGGGGCAGGAGGTCGGAAACACCATATATTTT.